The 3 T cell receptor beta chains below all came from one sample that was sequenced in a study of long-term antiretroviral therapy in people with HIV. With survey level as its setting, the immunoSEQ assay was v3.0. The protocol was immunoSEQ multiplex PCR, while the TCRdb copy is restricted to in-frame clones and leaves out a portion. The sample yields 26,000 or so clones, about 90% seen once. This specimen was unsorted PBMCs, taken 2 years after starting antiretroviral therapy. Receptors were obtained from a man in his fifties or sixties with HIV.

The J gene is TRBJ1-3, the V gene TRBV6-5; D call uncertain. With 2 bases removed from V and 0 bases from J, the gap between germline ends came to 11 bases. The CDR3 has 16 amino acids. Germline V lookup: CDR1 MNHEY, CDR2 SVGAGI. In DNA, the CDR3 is TGTGCCAGCAGTTACGGTGAAGTCTTCTCTGGAAACACCATATATTTT. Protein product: CASSYGEVFSGNTIYF.

CDR3 loop: CASGRSYYNEQFF. The CDR3 region has the DNA TGTGCCAGCGGGCGGAGCTACTACAATGAGCAGTTCTTC. This chain connects TRBV28 to TRBJ2-1; D gene ambiguous. This CDR3 has 13 amino acids. V lost 8 bases and J 3 bases, leaving 11 bases between the germline ends. Germline V CDR1 and CDR2: MDHEN, SYDVKM.

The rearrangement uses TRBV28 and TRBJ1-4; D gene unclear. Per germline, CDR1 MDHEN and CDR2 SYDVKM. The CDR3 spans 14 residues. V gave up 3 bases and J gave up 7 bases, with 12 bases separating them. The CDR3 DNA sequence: TGTGCCAGCAGTTTTGCGGTGGGGTCTGAAAAACTGTTTTTT. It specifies CASSFAVGSEKLFF.